These T cell receptor beta chains were read from a single sample in a study of blood T cell repertoires in COVID-19. Clones were read by immunoSEQ multiplex PCR, and TCRdb kept only the in-frame ones, dropping some. The sample shows about 190,000 clones, just under 80% of them seen only once. The sample consisted of peripheral blood. The receptors come from a woman of 80 years or more with active or convalescent COVID-19. Each CDR3 is given with its conserved first and last residue. D genes are given only for firm matches. For some rows the clone size is stated as once, few or many, or as a class when expanded; others skip it.

clone size	V gene	J gene	D gene	CDR3 DNA	CDR3 protein
few	TRBV30	TRBJ1-6	-	TGTGCCTGGAGTGAAGGGGCAGCCCCTGCTTCACCCCTCCACTTT	CAWSEGAAPASPLHF
-	TRBV5-6	TRBJ1-1	-	TGTGCCAGCAGCTTGGATTTCCAGAACACTGAAGCTTTCTTT	CASSLDFQNTEAFF
-	TRBV5-5	TRBJ1-1	TRBD1	TGTGCCAGCAGCTCTAAAACAGGGGTGGGCACTGAAGCTTTCTTT	CASSSKTGVGTEAFF
-	TRBV14	TRBJ2-7	-	TGTGCCAGCAGCCAAGGATCGGCGCGGGTCTACGAGCAGTACTTC	CASSQGSARVYEQYF
-	TRBV6-5	TRBJ2-5	TRBD1	TGTGCCAGCGGCACAGGGGGTAGGGAGACCCAGTACTTC	CASGTGGRETQYF
-	TRBV4-3	TRBJ1-6	-	TGCGCCAGCAGCCAAGATAGGGGTTGGGGCGGTGACTCCTATAATTCACCCCTCCACTTT	CASSQDRGWGGDSYNSPLHF
-	TRBV28	TRBJ1-5	TRBD1	TGTGCCAGCAGCTACTTCAAAACCGGGACAGGGCGTTTTAGCCTGAATCAGCCCCAGCATTTT	CASSYFKTGTGRFSLNQPQHF
-	TRBV5-1	TRBJ2-7	-	TGCGCCAGCAGCTTGCTATCATCACAGGGTACCGAGCAGTACTTC	CASSLLSSQGTEQYF
-	TRBV10-3	TRBJ2-5	TRBD2	TGTGCCATCAGTGCGACTAGCGGGCTCGGAGAGACCCAGTACTTC	CAISATSGLGETQYF
few	TRBV5-1	TRBJ2-7	TRBD1	TGCGCCAGCAGCTTGGGGGGACAGGTCTACGAGCAGTACTTC	CASSLGGQVYEQYF
-	TRBV15	TRBJ1-5	-	TGTGCCACCAGCAGAAGGGGGACCGGTCAGCCCCAGCATTTT	CATSRRGTGQPQHF
-	TRBV4-2	TRBJ1-2	-	TGTGCCAGCAGCCAAGATACGGGGGGCTTGAGCTATGGCTACACCTTC	CASSQDTGGLSYGYTF
once	TRBV5-4	TRBJ2-3	TRBD2	TGTGCCAGCAGCTCGACTAGCGGGGGGTCAGATACGCAGTATTTT	CASSSTSGGSDTQYF
-	TRBV5-1	TRBJ1-5	TRBD1	TGCGCCAGCAGCCCGGGACAGGGTCACGATCAGCCCCAGCATTTT	CASSPGQGHDQPQHF
-	TRBV7-9	TRBJ2-5	TRBD2	TGTGCCAGCAGCTTGACTAGCGGGGGGCAAGAGACCCAGTACTTC	CASSLTSGGQETQYF
-	TRBV29-1	TRBJ1-1	-	TGCAGCGTTGGTGTTGTCGGGGGTGAAGCTTTCTTT	CSVGVVGGEAFF
-	TRBV12-3/TRBV12-4	TRBJ1-2	TRBD1	TGTGCCAGCAGTTCGGGACAGGGTCGGGGCTACACCTTC	CASSSGQGRGYTF
-	TRBV30	TRBJ2-6	-	TGTGCCTGGAAACAAATCTCTGGGGCCAACGTCCTGACTTTC	CAWKQISGANVLTF
-	TRBV10-3	TRBJ1-3	-	TGTGCCATCAGCTACACTACAGGCTCTGGAAACACCATATATTTT	CAISYTTGSGNTIYF
once	TRBV5-1	TRBJ2-1	-	TGCGCCAGCAGCCCGGGTCAGATCTTCGGTGAGCAGTTCTTC	CASSPGQIFGEQFF
-	TRBV21-1	TRBJ2-7	-	TGTGCCAGCAGCGATGGAGACAGGGGTCATTACGAGCAGTACTTC	CASSDGDRGHYEQYF
-	TRBV5-1	TRBJ2-1	-	TGCGCCAGCAGCTTGGTGTCGGCGGGGTCCAATGAGCAGTTCTTC	CASSLVSAGSNEQFF
-	TRBV7-2	TRBJ2-4	TRBD2	TGTGCCAGCAGCTCCTTAGCGGGGGGGACCAAAAACATTCAGTACTTC	CASSSLAGGTKNIQYF
-	TRBV28	TRBJ1-2	TRBD1	TGTGCCAGCAGTTCGACCGGGACAGGGGAGGAGGGCTACACCTTC	CASSSTGTGEEGYTF
-	TRBV5-1	TRBJ1-2	TRBD1	TGCGCCAGCAGCTCACAGGGGGCCGGCTATGGCTACACCTTC	CASSSQGAGYGYTF
-	TRBV10-3	TRBJ2-3	TRBD2	TGTGCCATCAGTGACATAAGGGGAGGGAGCACAGATACGCAGTATTTT	CAISDIRGGSTDTQYF
few	TRBV30	TRBJ2-6	TRBD1	TGTGCCTGGAGGGCAGGGGGTAGCTCTGGGGCCAACGTCCTGACTTTC	CAWRAGGSSGANVLTF
-	TRBV28	TRBJ2-2	-	TGTGCCAGCATTTCGGCGGGCGGGGAGCTGTTTTTT	CASISAGGELFF
-	TRBV28	TRBJ1-4	-	TGTGCCAGCAGTTTCGGCCTCGGGAGAACTAATGAAAAACTGTTTTTT	CASSFGLGRTNEKLFF
few	TRBV18	TRBJ1-2	-	TGTGCCAGCTCACCACTCGAACAGCTTAACTATGGCTACACCTTC	CASSPLEQLNYGYTF
-	TRBV6-6	TRBJ1-4	TRBD1	TGTGCCAGCAGTAAGCCGGGACAGATAAATGAAAAACTGTTTTTT	CASSKPGQINEKLFF
-	TRBV29-1	TRBJ1-1	-	TGCAGCGTTGCCCCCCTGACGACAGGCAACACTGAAGCTTTCTTT	CSVAPLTTGNTEAFF
-	TRBV29-1	TRBJ2-2	TRBD2	TGCAGCGTTGGTCTAGCGGGGGGCTACACCGGGGAGCTGTTTTTT	CSVGLAGGYTGELFF
-	TRBV10-1	TRBJ1-1	TRBD1	TGCGCCAGCAGGCCCCGAGACAGGGGGGTCACTGAAGCTTTCTTT	CASRPRDRGVTEAFF
-	TRBV7-2	TRBJ2-1	TRBD2	TGTGCCAGCAGCCCGCGGGGGGCCGGCTCCTACAATGAGCAGTTCTTC	CASSPRGAGSYNEQFF
-	TRBV5-1	TRBJ1-6	-	TGCGCCAGCAGACAATCCCATAATTCACCCCTCCACTTT	CASRQSHNSPLHF
-	TRBV29-1	TRBJ1-1	-	TGCAGCGTTGGAGGGGGAAAATTCACTGAAGCTTTCTTT	CSVGGGKFTEAFF
-	TRBV19	TRBJ1-5	TRBD1	TGTGCCAGTAGTCTTACAGGGGGAACAGGTCAGCCCCAGCATTTT	CASSLTGGTGQPQHF
once	TRBV4-2	TRBJ1-1	TRBD1	TGTGCCAGCAGCCCCCGGGACAGGGGTCATCGTGGTCTGAACACTGAAGCTTTCTTT	CASSPRDRGHRGLNTEAFF
-	TRBV2	TRBJ1-2	-	TGTGCCAGCAGTGAGTCCTTGGCAGCCGGGTCTGGCTACACCTTC	CASSESLAAGSGYTF
-	TRBV9	TRBJ2-7	TRBD1	TGTGCCAGCAGCCCCTCCGGGACAGGGCACTACGAGCAGTACTTC	CASSPSGTGHYEQYF
-	TRBV27	TRBJ1-2	TRBD1	TGTGCCAGCAGTTCCTTGACAGGGCTCTATGGCTACACCTTC	CASSSLTGLYGYTF
few	TRBV4-3	TRBJ2-7	-	TGCGCCAGCAGCCAAGATGGGGGGTTGGGGGAGCAGTACTTC	CASSQDGGLGEQYF
-	TRBV5-4	TRBJ2-5	TRBD1	TGTGCCAGCAGCCCTTACCTGGGACAGACCCAAGAGACCCAGTACTTC	CASSPYLGQTQETQYF
-	TRBV3-1/TRBV3-2	TRBJ1-5	-	TGTGCCAGCAGCCAAGCCCACCACGAGGATCAGCCCCAGCATTTT	CASSQAHHEDQPQHF
-	TRBV29-1	TRBJ1-2	-	TGCAGCGTTGAGACCCCAGGGAGGAACTATGGCTACACCTTC	CSVETPGRNYGYTF
-	TRBV4-2	TRBJ2-7	-	TGTGCCAGCAGCCCAAGGCCTGGGGAGTTCGAGCAGTACTTC	CASSPRPGEFEQYF
-	TRBV9	TRBJ2-2	-	TGTGCCAGCAGCGTAAGGCAGGCGAACACCGGGGAGCTGTTTTTT	CASSVRQANTGELFF
-	TRBV5-1	TRBJ2-5	-	TGCGCCAGCAGCCTTCCCTTGGGGGGGGCTTCCCAAGAGACCCAGTACTTC	CASSLPLGGASQETQYF
-	TRBV7-6	TRBJ2-3	TRBD2	TGTGCCAGCAGAAGACAACTAGCGGGGGGCACAGATACGCAGTATTTT	CASRRQLAGGTDTQYF
-	TRBV15	TRBJ1-4	-	TGTGCCACCAGCAGAGGGGGCCCCAATGAAAAACTGTTTTTT	CATSRGGPNEKLFF
-	TRBV7-3	TRBJ1-6	TRBD1	TGTGCCAGCAGCGCGGACAGGGGTTATTCACCCCTCCACTTT	CASSADRGYSPLHF
-	TRBV7-8	TRBJ1-6	TRBD1	TGTGCCAGCAGCTTCGGGACAGGGCTAGATTCACCCCTCCACTTT	CASSFGTGLDSPLHF